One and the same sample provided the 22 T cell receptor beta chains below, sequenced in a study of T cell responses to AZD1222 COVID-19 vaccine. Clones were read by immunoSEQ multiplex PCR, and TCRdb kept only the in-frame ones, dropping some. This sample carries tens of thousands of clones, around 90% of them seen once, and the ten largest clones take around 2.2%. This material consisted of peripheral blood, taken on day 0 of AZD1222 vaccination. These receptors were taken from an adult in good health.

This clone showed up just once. For the CDR3, the DNA is TGTGCCAGCAGCTTAGAGGGTATCCGGTCACCCCTCCACTTT. It encodes CASSLEGIRSPLHF. The chain employs TRBV5-6 and TRBJ1-6; no reliable D call. The CDR3 sequence is 14 residues long. Germline values: CDR1 SGHDT, CDR2 YYEEEE. The V and J ends lost 2 bases and 10 bases respectively, with 13 bases between them. The complete variable domain, with remaining parts taken from reference TRBV5-6 and TRBJ1-6, reads DAGVTQSPTHLIKTRGQQVTLRCSPKSGHDTVSWYQQALGQGPQFIFQYYEEEERQRGNFPDRFSGHQFPNYSSELNVNALLLGDSALYLCASSLEGIRSPLHFGNGTRLTVT.

CDR3 protein: CASSMVGVEQFF. For the CDR3, the DNA is TGTGCCAGTAGTATGGTGGGGGTGGAGCAGTTCTTC. The chain is built from TRBV19 and TRBJ2-1; D is perhaps TRBD1 or TRBD2 (5 bases each). The length of the CDR3 is 12 residues. Trimming took 3 bases from V and 10 from J, leaving 10 bases between them. Looked up from germline, CDR1 is LNHDA and CDR2 is SQIVND (reference sequence).

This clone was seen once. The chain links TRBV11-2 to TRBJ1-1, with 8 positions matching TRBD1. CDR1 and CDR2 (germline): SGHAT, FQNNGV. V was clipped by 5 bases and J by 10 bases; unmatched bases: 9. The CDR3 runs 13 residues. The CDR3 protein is CASSIRTGTGAFF. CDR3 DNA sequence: TGTGCCAGCAGCATCCGGACAGGGACAGGAGCTTTCTTT.

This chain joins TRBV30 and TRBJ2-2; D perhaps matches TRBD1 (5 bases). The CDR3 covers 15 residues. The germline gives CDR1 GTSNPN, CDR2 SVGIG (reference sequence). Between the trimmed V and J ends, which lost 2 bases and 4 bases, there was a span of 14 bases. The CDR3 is CAWSFRPQGTGELFF. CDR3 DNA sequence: TGTGCCTGGAGTTTTAGGCCTCAGGGCACCGGGGAGCTGTTTTTT.

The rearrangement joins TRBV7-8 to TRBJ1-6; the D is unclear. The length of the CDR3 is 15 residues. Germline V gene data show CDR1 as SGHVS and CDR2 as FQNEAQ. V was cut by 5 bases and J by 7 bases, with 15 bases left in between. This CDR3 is CASSLRTVQNSPLHF. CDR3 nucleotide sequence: TGTGCCAGCAGCCTCCGGACGGTCCAGAATTCACCCCTCCACTTT.

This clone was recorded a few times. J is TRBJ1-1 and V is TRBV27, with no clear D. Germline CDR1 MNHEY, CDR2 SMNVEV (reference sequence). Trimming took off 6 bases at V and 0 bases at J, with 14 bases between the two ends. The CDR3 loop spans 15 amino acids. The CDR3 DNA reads TGTGCCAGCAGAGGGCCCGCGAGCGTGAACACTGAAGCTTTCTTT. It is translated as CASRGPASVNTEAFF.

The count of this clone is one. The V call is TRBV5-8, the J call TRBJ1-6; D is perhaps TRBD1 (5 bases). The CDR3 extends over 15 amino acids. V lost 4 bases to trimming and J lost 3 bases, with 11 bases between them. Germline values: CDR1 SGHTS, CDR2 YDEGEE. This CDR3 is CASSTGRLYNSPLHF. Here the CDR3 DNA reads TGTGCCAGCAGCACAGGACGGCTCTATAATTCACCCCTCCACTTT.

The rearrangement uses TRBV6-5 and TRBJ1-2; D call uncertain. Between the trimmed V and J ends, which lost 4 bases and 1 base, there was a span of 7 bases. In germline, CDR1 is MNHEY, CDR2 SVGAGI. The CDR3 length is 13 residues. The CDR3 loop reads CASSLDGNYGYTF. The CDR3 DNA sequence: TGTGCCAGCAGTTTGGACGGTAACTATGGCTACACCTTC.

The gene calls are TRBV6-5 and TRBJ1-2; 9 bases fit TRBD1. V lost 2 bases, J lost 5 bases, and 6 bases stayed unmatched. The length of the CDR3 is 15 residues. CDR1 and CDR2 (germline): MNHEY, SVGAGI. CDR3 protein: CASSYEGTGSYGYTF. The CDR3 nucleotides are TGTGCCAGCAGTTACGAGGGGACAGGGTCGTATGGCTACACCTTC.

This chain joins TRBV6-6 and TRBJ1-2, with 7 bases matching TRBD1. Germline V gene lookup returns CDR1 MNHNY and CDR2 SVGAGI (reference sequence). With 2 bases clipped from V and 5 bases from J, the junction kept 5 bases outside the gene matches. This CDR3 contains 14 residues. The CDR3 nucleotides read TGTGCCAGCAGTTACCGACAGGGCGGGTATGGCTACACCTTC. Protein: CASSYRQGGYGYTF.

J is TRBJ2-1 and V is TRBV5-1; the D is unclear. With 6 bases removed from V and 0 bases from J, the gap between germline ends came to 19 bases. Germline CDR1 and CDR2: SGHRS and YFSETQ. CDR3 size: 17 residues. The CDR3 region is CASTLGPGQSSYNEQFF. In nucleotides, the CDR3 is TGCGCCAGCACCCTAGGACCTGGTCAGAGCTCCTACAATGAGCAGTTCTTC.

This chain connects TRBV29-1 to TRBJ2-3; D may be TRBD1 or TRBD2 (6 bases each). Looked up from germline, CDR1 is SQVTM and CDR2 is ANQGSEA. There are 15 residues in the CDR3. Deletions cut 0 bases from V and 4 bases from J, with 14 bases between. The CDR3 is CSVEDWGAGPDTQYF. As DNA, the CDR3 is TGCAGCGTTGAAGATTGGGGGGCTGGTCCAGATACGCAGTATTTT.

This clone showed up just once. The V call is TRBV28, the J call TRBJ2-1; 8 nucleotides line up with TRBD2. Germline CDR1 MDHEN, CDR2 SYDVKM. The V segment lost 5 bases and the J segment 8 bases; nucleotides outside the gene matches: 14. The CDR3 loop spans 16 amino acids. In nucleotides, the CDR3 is TGTGCCAGCAGTACCCCTTCGGGAGGGGTAATTTATGAGCAGTTCTTC. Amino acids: CASSTPSGGVIYEQFF.

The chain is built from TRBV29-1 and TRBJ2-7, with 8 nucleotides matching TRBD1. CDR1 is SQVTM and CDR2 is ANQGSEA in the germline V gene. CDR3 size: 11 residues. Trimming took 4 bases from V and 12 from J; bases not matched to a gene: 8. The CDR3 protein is CSVGGQEGWYF. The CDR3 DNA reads TGCAGCGTTGGGGGACAGGAGGGGTGGTACTTC.

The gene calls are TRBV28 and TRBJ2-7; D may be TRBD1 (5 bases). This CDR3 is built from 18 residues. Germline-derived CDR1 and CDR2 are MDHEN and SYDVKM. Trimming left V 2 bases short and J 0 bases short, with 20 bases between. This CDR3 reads CASSLLRGAVQSSYEQYF. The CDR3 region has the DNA TGTGCCAGCAGTTTACTTAGGGGCGCAGTCCAAAGCTCCTACGAGCAGTACTTC.

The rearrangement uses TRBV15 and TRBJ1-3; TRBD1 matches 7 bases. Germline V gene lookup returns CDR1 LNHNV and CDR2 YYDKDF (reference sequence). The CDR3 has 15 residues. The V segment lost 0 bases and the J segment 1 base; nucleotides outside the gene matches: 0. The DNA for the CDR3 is TGTGCCACCAGCAGAGAGACAGGGTCTGGAAACACCATATATTTT. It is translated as CATSRETGSGNTIYF.

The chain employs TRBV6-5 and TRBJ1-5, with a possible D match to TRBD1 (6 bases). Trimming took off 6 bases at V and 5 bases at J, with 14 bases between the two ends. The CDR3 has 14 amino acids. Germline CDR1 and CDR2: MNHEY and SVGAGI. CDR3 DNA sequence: TGTGCCAGCAGCACAGGGAATATCCATCAGCCCCAGCATTTT. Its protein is CASSTGNIHQPQHF.

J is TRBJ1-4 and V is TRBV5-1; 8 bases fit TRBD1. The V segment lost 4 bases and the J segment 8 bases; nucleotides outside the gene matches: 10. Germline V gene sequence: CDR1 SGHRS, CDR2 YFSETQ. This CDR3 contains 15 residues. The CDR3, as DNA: TGCGCCAGCAGCACCTCAGGGGGCGATGGGGAAAAACTGTTTTTT. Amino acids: CASSTSGGDGEKLFF. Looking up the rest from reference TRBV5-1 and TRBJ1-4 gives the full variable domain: KAGVTQTPRYLIKTRGQQVTLSCSPISGHRSVSWYQQTPGQGLQFLFEYFSETQRNKGNFPGRFSGRQFSNSRSEMNVSTLELGDSALYLCASSTSGGDGEKLFFGSGTQLSVL.

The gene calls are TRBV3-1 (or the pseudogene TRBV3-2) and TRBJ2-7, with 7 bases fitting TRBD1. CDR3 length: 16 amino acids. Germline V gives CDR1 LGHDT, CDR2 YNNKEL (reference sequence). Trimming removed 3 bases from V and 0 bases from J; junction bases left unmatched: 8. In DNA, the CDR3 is TGTGCCAGCAGCCATGGCGCCGGGACAGCCTCCTACGAGCAGTACTTC. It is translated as CASSHGAGTASYEQYF.

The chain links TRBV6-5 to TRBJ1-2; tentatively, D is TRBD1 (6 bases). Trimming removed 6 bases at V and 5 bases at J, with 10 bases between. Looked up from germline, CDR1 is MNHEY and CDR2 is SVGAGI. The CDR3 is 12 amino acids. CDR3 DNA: TGTGCCAGCAGCTCGGGACAATATGGCTACACCTTC. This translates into CASSSGQYGYTF.

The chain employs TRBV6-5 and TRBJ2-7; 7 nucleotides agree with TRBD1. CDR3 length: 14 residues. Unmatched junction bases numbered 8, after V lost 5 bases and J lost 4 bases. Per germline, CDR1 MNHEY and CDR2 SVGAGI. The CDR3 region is CASSPMTGRYEQYF. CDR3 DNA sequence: TGTGCCAGCAGTCCAATGACAGGGCGGTACGAGCAGTACTTC.

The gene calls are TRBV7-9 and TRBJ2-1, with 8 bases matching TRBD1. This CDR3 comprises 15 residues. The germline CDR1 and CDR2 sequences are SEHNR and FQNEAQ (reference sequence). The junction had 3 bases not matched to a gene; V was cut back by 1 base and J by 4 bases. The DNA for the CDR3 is TGTGCCAGCAGCTTAGGACAGGGGTTTTACAATGAGCAGTTCTTC. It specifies CASSLGQGFYNEQFF.